These 3 T cell receptor beta chains share one sample of origin, sequenced in a study of OX40 agonist ivuxolimab in advanced cancers. The method was immunoSEQ multiplex PCR; TCRdb's version includes in-frame clones alone and lacks a portion of them. The data contain 20,000 to 30,000 clones, 76% of them singletons. The source was CD4+ or CD8+ T cells sorted from blood, collected in a trial of the OX40 agonist ivuxolimab. The receptor source for this set is an adult with an advanced solid tumor such as melanoma, head and neck, liver or kidney cancer.

The rearrangement uses TRBV5-1 and TRBJ2-2; possibly TRBD2 for D (6 bases). The germline V gene has CDR1 SGHRS and CDR2 YFSETQ. V lost 1 base, J lost 5 bases, and 15 bases lay in between. This CDR3 comprises 16 residues. The CDR3 nucleotides are TGCGCCAGCAGCTTGCAAGGGGAAGGAGGGACCGGGGAGCTGTTTTTT. Its protein is CASSLQGEGGTGELFF.

DNA for the CDR3: TGTGCCAGCAGCTTAGGTGGGACTAGCCTCAAAGAGACCCAGTACTTC. This codes for CASSLGGTSLKETQYF. V and J are TRBV5-5 and TRBJ2-5, with 9 bases identical to TRBD2. Germline V CDR1 and CDR2: SGHKS, YYEKEE (reference sequence). This CDR3 has 16 amino acids. Trimming took 2 bases from V and 3 from J; bases not matched to a gene: 8. The whole variable domain, filled in from reference TRBV5-5 and TRBJ2-5, reads DAGVTQSPTHLIKTRGQQVTLRCSPISGHKSVSWYQQVLGQGPQFIFQYYEKEERGRGNFPDRFSARQFPNYSSELNVNALLLGDSALYLCASSLGGTSLKETQYFGPGTRLLVL.

This clone has more than one count but fewer than ten. The chain recombines TRBV7-9 with TRBJ1-3; 10 bases line up with TRBD1. The ends lost 5 bases at V and 3 bases at J; junction bases unmatched: 10. The CDR3 length is 17 residues. Germline V gene data show CDR1 as SEHNR and CDR2 as FQNEAQ (reference sequence). CDR3 sequence (DNA): TGTGCCAGCAGCCCAAGTCGACAGGGGGCTATTGGAAACACCATATATTTT. Its protein is CASSPSRQGAIGNTIYF.